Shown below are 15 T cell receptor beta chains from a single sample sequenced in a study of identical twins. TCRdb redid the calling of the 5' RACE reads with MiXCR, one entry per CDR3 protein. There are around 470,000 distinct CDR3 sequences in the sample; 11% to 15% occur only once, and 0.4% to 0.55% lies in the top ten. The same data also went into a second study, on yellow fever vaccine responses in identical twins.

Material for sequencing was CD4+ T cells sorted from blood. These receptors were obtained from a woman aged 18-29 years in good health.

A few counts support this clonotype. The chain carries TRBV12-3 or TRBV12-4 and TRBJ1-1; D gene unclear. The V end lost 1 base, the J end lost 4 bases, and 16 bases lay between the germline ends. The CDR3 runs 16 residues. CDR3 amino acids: CASSLELVEGLTEAFF. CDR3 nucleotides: TGTGCCAGCAGTTTAGAGTTGGTTGAGGGCCTCACTGAAGCTTTCTTT.

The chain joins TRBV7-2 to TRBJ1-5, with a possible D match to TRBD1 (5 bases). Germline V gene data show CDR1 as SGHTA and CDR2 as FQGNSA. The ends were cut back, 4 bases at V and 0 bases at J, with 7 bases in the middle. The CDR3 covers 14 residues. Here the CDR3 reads CASSSQVSNQPQHF. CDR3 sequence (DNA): TGTGCCAGCAGCTCACAGGTTAGCAATCAGCCCCAGCATTTT. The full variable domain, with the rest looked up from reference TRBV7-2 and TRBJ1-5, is GAGVSQSPSNKVTEKGKDVELRCDPISGHTALYWYRQSLGQGLEFLIYFQGNSAPDKSGLPSDRFSAERTGGSVSTLTIQRTQQEDSAVYLCASSSQVSNQPQHFGDGTRLSIL.

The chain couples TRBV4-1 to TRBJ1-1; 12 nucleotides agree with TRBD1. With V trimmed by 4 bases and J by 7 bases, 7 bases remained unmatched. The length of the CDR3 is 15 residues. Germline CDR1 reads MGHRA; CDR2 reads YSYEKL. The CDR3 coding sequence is TGCGCCAGCAGCCTAGAGGGACAGGGGGCAAGTGAAGCTTTCTTT. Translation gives CASSLEGQGASEAFF.

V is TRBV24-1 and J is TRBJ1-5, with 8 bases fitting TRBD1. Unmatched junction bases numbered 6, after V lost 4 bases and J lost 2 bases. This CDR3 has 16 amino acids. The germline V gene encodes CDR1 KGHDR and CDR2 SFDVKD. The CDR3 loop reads CATSEGQGAGNQPQHF. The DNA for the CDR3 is TGTGCCACCAGTGAGGGTCAGGGGGCAGGCAATCAGCCCCAGCATTTT.

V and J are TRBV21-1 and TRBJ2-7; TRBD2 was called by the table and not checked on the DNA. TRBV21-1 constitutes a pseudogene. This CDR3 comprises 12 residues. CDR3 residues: CASREGGYEQYF. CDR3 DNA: TGTGCCAGCAGGGAGGGTGGATACGAGCAGTACTTC.

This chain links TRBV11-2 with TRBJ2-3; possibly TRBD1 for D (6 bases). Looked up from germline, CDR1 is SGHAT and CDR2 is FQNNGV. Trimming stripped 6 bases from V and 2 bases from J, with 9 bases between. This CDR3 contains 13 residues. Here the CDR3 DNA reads TGTGCCAGCAGTCGGACAGTCACAGATACGCAGTATTTT. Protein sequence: CASSRTVTDTQYF.

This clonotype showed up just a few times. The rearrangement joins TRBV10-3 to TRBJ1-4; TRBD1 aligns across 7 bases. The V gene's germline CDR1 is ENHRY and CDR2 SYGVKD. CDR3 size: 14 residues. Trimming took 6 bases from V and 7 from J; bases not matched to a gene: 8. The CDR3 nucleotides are TGTGCCATCAGCTCCGGGACAGAGGGTGAAAAACTGTTTTTT. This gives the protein CAISSGTEGEKLFF.

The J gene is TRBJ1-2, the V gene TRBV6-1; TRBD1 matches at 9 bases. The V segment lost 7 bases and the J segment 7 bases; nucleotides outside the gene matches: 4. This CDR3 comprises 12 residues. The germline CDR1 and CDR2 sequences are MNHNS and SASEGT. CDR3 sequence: CASTGQGLGYTF. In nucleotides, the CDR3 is TGTGCCAGCACCGGACAGGGGCTTGGCTACACCTTC.

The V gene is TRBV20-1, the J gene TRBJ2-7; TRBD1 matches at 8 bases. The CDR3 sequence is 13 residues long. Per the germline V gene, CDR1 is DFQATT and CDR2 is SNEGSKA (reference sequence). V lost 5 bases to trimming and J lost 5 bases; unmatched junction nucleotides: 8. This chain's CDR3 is CSAPPTGDHEQYF. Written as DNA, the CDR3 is TGCAGTGCTCCGCCGACAGGGGACCACGAGCAGTACTTC.

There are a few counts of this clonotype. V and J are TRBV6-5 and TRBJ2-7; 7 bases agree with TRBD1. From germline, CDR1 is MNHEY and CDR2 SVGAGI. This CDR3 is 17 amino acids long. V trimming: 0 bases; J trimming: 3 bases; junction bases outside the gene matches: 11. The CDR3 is CASSYSAHQGDVYEQYF. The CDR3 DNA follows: TGTGCCAGCAGTTACTCGGCCCACCAGGGGGACGTCTACGAGCAGTACTTC.

This CDR3 reads CASRGAQLADTGELFF. The DNA for the CDR3 is TGTGCCAGCAGAGGGGCCCAATTGGCGGACACCGGGGAGCTGTTTTTT. This chain links TRBV6-1 with TRBJ2-2, with D possibly TRBD1 on 5 matching bases. The CDR3 contains 16 residues. The V gene's germline CDR1 is MNHNS and CDR2 SASEGT. Between the trimmed V and J ends, which lost 6 bases and 3 bases, there was a span of 17 bases.

The CDR3 bases are TGTGCCAGCAGGCTAGAAACGTACAATGAGCAGTTCTTC. It translates to CASRLETYNEQFF. The rearrangement links TRBV12-3 or TRBV12-4 to TRBJ2-1; D is uncertain. The CDR3 sequence is 13 residues long. V was clipped by 6 bases and J by 4 bases, with 10 bases between them.

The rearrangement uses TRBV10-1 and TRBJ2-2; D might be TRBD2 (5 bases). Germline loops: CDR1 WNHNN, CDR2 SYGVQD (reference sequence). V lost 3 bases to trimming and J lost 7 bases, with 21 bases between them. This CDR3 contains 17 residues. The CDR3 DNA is TGCGCCAGCAGTGATGGGCCCCCGGTCGGCGGAGGCGGGGAGCTGTTTTTT. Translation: CASSDGPPVGGGGELFF.

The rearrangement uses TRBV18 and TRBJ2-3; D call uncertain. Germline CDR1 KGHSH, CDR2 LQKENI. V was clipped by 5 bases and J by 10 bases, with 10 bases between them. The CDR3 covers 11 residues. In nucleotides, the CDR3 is TGTGCCAGCTCAGTAGAGGTAGCGCAGTATTTT. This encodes CASSVEVAQYF.

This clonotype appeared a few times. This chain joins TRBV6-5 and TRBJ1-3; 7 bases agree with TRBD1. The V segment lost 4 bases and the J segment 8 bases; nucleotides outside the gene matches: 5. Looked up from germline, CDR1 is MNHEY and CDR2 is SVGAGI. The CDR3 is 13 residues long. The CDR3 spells CASSFSQGDTIYF. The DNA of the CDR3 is TGTGCCAGCAGTTTCTCTCAGGGGGACACCATATATTTT.